This T cell receptor beta chain came from a study of blood T cell repertoires in COVID-19. Authors' analysis steps: Amplification of reference gene primers provided the estimated nucleated cell counts. The data were produced by immunoSEQ multiplex PCR, yet TCRdb's version contains in-frame clones alone and is incomplete. That table furnishes V, J and clone size, whereas the DNA furnished D and trimming. The sample records 490,000 or so clones, 88% being singletons. V gave up 10 bases and J gave up 2 bases, with 12 bases separating them. Per the germline V gene, CDR1 is SGHVS and CDR2 is FQNEAQ. This CDR3 spans 12 amino acids.

This clonotype was obtained from a woman in her sixties who had recovered from COVID-19. The chain uses TRBV7-8 and TRBJ2-7; D is undetermined. The sample consisted of PBMCs or T cells enriched from blood (not recorded which). The CDR3 coding sequence is TGTGCCACCATGACGGGTCCCTACGAGCAGTACTTC. This sequence encodes CATMTGPYEQYF.